This T cell receptor beta chain was sequenced during a study of STAT5B mutations in CD4+ large granular lymphocyte leukemia. As to this clone: Its target is not known.

General study points: Higher CD4+ than CD8+ T-LGLL clonality might reflect small sample size. Around 25% of private leukemic clonotypes occurred rarely in other patients' non-leukemic repertoires. Top patient clones used TRBV06 genes more often: 8/27 versus 2/35 in controls. CD4-sorted patient repertoires seemed more clonal than healthy CD4+ repertoires.

Germline V gene lookup returns CDR1 SGHRS and CDR2 YFSETQ. This CDR3 is built from 16 residues. V was clipped by 4 bases and J by 4 bases; unmatched bases: 10. Libraries were prepared by immunoSEQ multiplex PCR; TCRdb keeps only in-frame clonotypes and omits some of them. The profile shows tens of thousands of clones, about 80% of them singletons. The source of this sequence is a human donor in good health. The J gene is TRBJ2-2, the V gene TRBV5-1, with 7 bases that match TRBD1. The sample comprised CD4+ T cells from blood buffy coats. This CDR3 is CASSHLTGDLTGELFF. For the CDR3, the DNA is TGCGCCAGCAGCCACCTAACAGGGGACCTCACCGGGGAGCTGTTTTTT.